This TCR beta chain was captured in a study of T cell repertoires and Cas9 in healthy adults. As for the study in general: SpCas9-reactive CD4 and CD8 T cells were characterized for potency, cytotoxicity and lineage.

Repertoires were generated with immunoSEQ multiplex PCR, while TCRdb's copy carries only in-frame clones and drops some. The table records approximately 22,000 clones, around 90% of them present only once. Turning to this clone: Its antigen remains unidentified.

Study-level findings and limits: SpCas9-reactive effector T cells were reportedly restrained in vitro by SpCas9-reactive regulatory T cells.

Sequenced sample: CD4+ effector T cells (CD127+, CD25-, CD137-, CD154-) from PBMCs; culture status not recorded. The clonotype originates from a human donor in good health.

The CDR3 DNA is TGTGCCAGCCGTGAGGGATTAATGTTGGACGAGCAGTACGTC. Residues: CASREGLMLDEQYV. The chain joins TRBV6-5 to TRBJ2-7; weak D call: TRBD2 (5 bases). This CDR3 comprises 14 residues. The germline CDR1 and CDR2 sequences are MNHEY and SVGAGI. Trimming left V 8 bases short and J 5 bases short, with 19 bases between.